The clone carrying this T cell receptor (beta chain) is a singleton in its sample. The data stem from a study of blood T cell repertoires in COVID-19. The age range of participants was about 18 to 100 years, with residence in fewer than 25 US areas. Profiling relied on immunoSEQ multiplex PCR, and the TCRdb table lists in-frame clones only, not all of them. The table has roughly 350,000 clones, about 92% seen once; the top ten hold 15% to 20%. The CDR3 totals 14 residues. V lost 2 bases to trimming and J lost 1 base, with 8 bases between them. Germline values: CDR1 SGHTA, CDR2 FQGNSA. The chain couples TRBV7-2 to TRBJ1-1; no definite D call. The sequenced sample consisted of PBMCs or T cells enriched from blood (not recorded which). This TCR was sampled from a woman between 25 and 40 years old who had recovered from COVID-19. The CDR3 DNA reads as TGTGCCAGCAGCTTAAGGTGGGCGAACACTGAAGCTTTCTTT. This translates into CASSLRWANTEAFF.